The rows below give T cell receptor beta chains drawn from one sample of a study of T cell responses to AZD1222 COVID-19 vaccine. Profiling relied on immunoSEQ multiplex PCR, and the TCRdb table lists in-frame clones only, not all of them. The table has 55,000 to 60,000 clones, roughly 85% seen once. The input for sequencing was peripheral blood, taken on day 0 of MenACWY control vaccination. These TCRs come from an adult in good health. Each CDR3 is given with its conserved first and last residue. Fields, in order: J gene, V gene, clone size, D gene, CDR3 DNA, CDR3 protein. The D gene is left open where the match is weak. Clone size is stated in some rows and not others, as once, few, many or a class when expanded.

>TRBJ2-5|TRBV21-1|-|-
TGTGCCAGCAGCAAAGCGGTGGCGGTAGCTTTGCGGATTCAAGAGACCCAGTACTTC
CASSKAVAVALRIQETQYF
>TRBJ1-5|TRBV30|-|-
TGTGCCTGGAGTGGAGGGGTGGATCAGCCCCAGCATTTT
CAWSGGVDQPQHF
>TRBJ2-7|TRBV20-1|-|TRBD1
TGCAGTGCTAGTTTTCCCGGGACAGGGTACTACGAGCAGTACTTC
CSASFPGTGYYEQYF
>TRBJ2-7|TRBV6-5|-|TRBD1
TGTGCCAGCACCGATGGGGGACAGGGGATCTACGAGCAGTACTTC
CASTDGGQGIYEQYF
>TRBJ1-5|TRBV23-1|-|-
TGCGCCAGCAGTCTCTCGGGACCGGGCAATCAGCCCCAGCATTTT
CASSLSGPGNQPQHF
>TRBJ2-1|TRBV11-2|-|TRBD2
TGTGCCAGCAGCTCCAGAGTAGCGGGAAGAACCTACAATGAGCAGTTCTTC
CASSSRVAGRTYNEQFF
>TRBJ2-7|TRBV28|-|TRBD1
TGTGCCAGCAGTTTTTCCGGGACAGGGCTCCGGGAGCAGTACTTC
CASSFSGTGLREQYF
>TRBJ2-1|TRBV4-1|-|TRBD2
TGCGCCAGCAGCCAAGTGGCGGGTCTAGCGGGAGACGAGCAGTTCTTC
CASSQVAGLAGDEQFF
>TRBJ1-6|TRBV30|once|-
TGTGCCTGGACGGGAGAAGGGGGTCACTATAATTCACCCCTCCACTTT
CAWTGEGGHYNSPLHF
>TRBJ1-1|TRBV7-8|-|TRBD1
TGTGCCAGCGCGCGACAGGGGGCTCTGGACACTGAAGCTTTCTTT
CASARQGALDTEAFF
>TRBJ2-3|TRBV3-1/TRBV3-2|-|-
TGTGCCAGCAGCCAAGATAATCGGGGAGATACGCAGTATTTT
CASSQDNRGDTQYF
>TRBJ2-1|TRBV14|-|TRBD2
TGTGCCAGCAGCCAAGATCCCAGCGGGAGGGGTGTGGAGTTCTTC
CASSQDPSGRGVEFF
>TRBJ1-5|TRBV28|-|-
TGTGCCAGCAGGAACCGGGTCGGGCATCAGCCCCAGCATTTT
CASRNRVGHQPQHF
>TRBJ1-3|TRBV20-1|-|TRBD1
TGCAGTGCTAGTGCCCCAGGGGGGTACGGAAACACCATATATTTT
CSASAPGGYGNTIYF
>TRBJ2-3|TRBV24-1|-|-
TGTGCCACCAGTGACTTGAGGAGGGGAGGCACAGATACGCAGTATTTT
CATSDLRRGGTDTQYF
>TRBJ1-1|TRBV7-2|-|-
TGTGCCAGCAGCGCCTGGACAGTAGGGACTGAAGCTTTCTTT
CASSAWTVGTEAFF
>TRBJ2-7|TRBV5-6|-|TRBD1
TGTGCCAGCAGCCGACAGGGCCGGAAGACCGAGCAGTACTTC
CASSRQGRKTEQYF